What follows describes a single T cell receptor (beta chain). Its cognate antigen is unknown. These data are taken from a study of T cell responses to AZD1222 COVID-19 vaccine. Germline V lookup: CDR1 MDHEN, CDR2 SYDVKM. The CDR3 covers 14 residues. V gave up 2 bases and J gave up 4 bases, with 11 bases separating them. Study-wide points: Scientists sampled the repertoires only once the peak T cell response had passed. Seropositive status at baseline applied to only a handful of AZD1222 recipients.

Some clones are missing from TCRdb's copy, which holds only in-frame ones; the method was immunoSEQ multiplex PCR. In the table there are 160,000 or so clones, around 93% of which are singletons. This sequence was found in an adult in good health. V usage is TRBV28 and J usage is TRBJ1-2, with no clear D. The sequences come from peripheral blood, collected on day 0 of AZD1222 vaccination. For the CDR3, the DNA is TGTGCCAGCAGTTTAAGTACCAGGAGCTATGGCTACACCTTC. It encodes CASSLSTRSYGYTF.